The rows below give T cell receptor beta chains drawn from one sample of a study of memory CD8 T cells in hepatitis C reinfection. Some clones are missing from TCRdb's copy, which holds only in-frame ones; the method was immunoSEQ multiplex PCR. This table has about 47,000 clones, approximately 87% appearing once. Sample: naive CD8+ T cells sorted from blood. The receptors here all came from a man aged 18 to 29 with hepatitis C virus infection. The CDR3 runs from the conserved cysteine through the conserved F or W.

v_gene,CDR3aa
TRBV27,CASSLLTTDTQYF
TRBV28,CASSLLWQGAGDTQYF
TRBV27,CASSGTGFYNSPLHF
TRBV23-1,CASSHSAGGPRNEQFF
TRBV19,CASSIGLAGYNEQFF
TRBV6-6,CASSYSIGTEDQPQHF
TRBV29-1,CSPPRLGGTSTDTQYF
TRBV4-1,CASSQGGGSNQPQHF
TRBV15,CATSPGGANYGYTF
TRBV7-6,CASRPGTYGTGELFF
TRBV7-9,CASSLADRAGETQYF
TRBV5-6,CASSAGGGSSDTQYF
TRBV25-1,CASLTGTEAFF
TRBV9,CASSVLAGRVNEQFF
TRBV11-2,CASSSMAGGLWNEQFF
TRBV9,CASSGPQGNTEAFF
TRBV7-9,CASSSANSWEQYF
TRBV19,CASSMTGRAVEQFF
TRBV7-6,CASSGTSGFLDEQFF
TRBV6-1,CASSEDGKAGWHEQYF
TRBV19,CASSIKAGGLRDTQYF
TRBV14,CASSLTDNEQFF
TRBV18,CASSATGDLYEQYF
TRBV6-6,CASSQTLAGYDTQYF
TRBV4-1,CASSQWVSPEDSEQYF
TRBV5-4,CASSSRGAGENEQFF
TRBV4-1,CASSQDRDFSSLRNTEAFF
TRBV29-1,CSVEGAVRVSEQFF
TRBV19,CASKRTEGADEAFF
TRBV7-9,CASSLIGGQEKSTYEQYF
TRBV9,CASSGGQGASYGYTF
TRBV5-1,CASSLDGTGTGSDTQYF
TRBV6-6,CASSWTASNQPQHF
TRBV7-2,CASSSQAGWGTDTQYF
TRBV9,CASSPLGESSPLETQYF
TRBV28,CASSLLFRLGSTDTQYF
TRBV27,CASSAGTTTTDTQYF
TRBV7-6,CASSLALGGFANTGELFF
TRBV12-5,CASGLAHQGSTDTQYF